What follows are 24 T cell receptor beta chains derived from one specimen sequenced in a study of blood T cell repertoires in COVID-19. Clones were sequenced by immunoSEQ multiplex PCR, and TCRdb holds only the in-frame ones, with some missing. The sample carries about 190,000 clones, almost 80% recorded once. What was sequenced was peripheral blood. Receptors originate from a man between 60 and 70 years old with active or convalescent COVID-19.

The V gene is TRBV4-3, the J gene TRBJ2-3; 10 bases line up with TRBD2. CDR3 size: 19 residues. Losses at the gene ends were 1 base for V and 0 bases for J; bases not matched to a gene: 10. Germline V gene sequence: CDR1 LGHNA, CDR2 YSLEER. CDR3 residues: CASSQVSSGRAWSTDTQYF. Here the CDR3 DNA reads TGCGCCAGCAGCCAAGTTTCCAGCGGGAGGGCCTGGAGCACAGATACGCAGTATTTT.

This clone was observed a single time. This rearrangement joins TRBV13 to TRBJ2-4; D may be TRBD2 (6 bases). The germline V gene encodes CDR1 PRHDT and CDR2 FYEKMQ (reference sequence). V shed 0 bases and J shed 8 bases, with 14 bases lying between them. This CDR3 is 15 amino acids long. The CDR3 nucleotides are TGTGCCAGCAGCTTAGGGGTGGAGGGCGCGGACATTCAGTACTTC. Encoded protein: CASSLGVEGADIQYF.

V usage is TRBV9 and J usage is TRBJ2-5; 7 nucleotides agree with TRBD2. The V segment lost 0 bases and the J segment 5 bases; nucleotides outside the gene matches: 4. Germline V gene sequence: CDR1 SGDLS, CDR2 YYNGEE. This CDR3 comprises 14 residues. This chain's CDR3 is CASSVGAGAETQYF. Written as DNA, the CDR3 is TGTGCCAGCAGCGTAGGGGCGGGAGCGGAGACCCAGTACTTC.

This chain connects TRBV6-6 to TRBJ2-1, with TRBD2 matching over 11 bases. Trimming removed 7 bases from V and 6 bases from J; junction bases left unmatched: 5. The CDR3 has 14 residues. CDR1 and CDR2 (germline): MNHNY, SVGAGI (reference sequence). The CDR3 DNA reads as TGTGCCAGCAAGGGACTAGCGGAGAGCAATGAGCAGTTCTTC. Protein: CASKGLAESNEQFF.

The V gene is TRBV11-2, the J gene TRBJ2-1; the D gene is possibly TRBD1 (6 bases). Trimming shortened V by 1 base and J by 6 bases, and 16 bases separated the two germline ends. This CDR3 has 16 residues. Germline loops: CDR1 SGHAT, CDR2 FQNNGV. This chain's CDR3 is CASSLAGQPGLNEQFF. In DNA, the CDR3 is TGTGCCAGCAGCTTAGCAGGACAGCCGGGCCTCAATGAGCAGTTCTTC.

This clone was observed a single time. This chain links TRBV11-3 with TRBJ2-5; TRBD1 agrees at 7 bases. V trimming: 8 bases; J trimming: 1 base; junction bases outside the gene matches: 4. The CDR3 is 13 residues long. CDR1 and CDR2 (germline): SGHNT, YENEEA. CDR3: CASGRQGQETQYF. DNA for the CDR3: TGTGCCAGCGGGAGACAGGGCCAAGAGACCCAGTACTTC.

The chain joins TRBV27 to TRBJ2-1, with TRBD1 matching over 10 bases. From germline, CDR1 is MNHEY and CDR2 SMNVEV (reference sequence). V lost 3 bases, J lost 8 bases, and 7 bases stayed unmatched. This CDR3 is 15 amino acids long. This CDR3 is CASSLPGQGRDEQFF. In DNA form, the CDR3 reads TGTGCCAGCAGTTTGCCGGGACAGGGGCGGGATGAGCAGTTCTTC.

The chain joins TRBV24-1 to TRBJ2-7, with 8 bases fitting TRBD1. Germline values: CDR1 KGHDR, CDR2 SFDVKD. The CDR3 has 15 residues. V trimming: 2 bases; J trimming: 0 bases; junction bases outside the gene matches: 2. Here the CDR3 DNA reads TGTGCCACCAGTGATTGGACAGGGAGCTCCTACGAGCAGTACTTC. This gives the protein CATSDWTGSSYEQYF.

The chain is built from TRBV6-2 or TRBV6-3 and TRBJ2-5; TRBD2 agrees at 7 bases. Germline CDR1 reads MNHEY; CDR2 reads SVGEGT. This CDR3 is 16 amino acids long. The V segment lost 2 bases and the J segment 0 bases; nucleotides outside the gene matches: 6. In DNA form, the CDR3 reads TGTGCCAGCAGTTACGGGTCTAGCGGTTACCAAGAGACCCAGTACTTC. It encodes CASSYGSSGYQETQYF.

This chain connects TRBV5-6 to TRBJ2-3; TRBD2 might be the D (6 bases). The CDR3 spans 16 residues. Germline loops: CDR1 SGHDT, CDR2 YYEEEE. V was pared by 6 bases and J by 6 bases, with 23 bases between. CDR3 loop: CASKLSFGLSRDTQYF. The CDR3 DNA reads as TGTGCCAGCAAGCTCTCCTTTGGACTATCCAGGGATACGCAGTATTTT. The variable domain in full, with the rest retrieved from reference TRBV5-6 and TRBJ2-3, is DAGVTQSPTHLIKTRGQQVTLRCSPKSGHDTVSWYQQALGQGPQFIFQYYEEEERQRGNFPDRFSGHQFPNYSSELNVNALLLGDSALYLCASKLSFGLSRDTQYFGPGTRLTVL.

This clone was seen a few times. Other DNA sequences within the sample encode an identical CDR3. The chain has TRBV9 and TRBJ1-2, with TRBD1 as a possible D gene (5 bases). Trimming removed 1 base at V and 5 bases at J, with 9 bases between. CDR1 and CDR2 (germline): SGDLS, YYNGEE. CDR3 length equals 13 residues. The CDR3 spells CASSVRQGYGYTF. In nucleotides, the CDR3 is TGTGCCAGCAGCGTAAGGCAGGGTTATGGCTACACCTTC.

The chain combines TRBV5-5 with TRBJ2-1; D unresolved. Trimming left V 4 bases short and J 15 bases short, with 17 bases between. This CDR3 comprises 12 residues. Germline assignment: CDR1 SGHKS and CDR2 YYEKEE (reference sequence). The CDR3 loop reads CASSPTGRDRFF. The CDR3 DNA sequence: TGTGCCAGCAGCCCCACTGGGCGTGATCGGTTCTTC.

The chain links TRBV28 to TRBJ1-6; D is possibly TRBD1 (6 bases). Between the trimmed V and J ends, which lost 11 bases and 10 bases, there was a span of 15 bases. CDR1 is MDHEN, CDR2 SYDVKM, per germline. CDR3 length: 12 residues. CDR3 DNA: TGTGCCGAACAGGGTGAAAAATCACCCCTCCACTTT. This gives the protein CAEQGEKSPLHF.

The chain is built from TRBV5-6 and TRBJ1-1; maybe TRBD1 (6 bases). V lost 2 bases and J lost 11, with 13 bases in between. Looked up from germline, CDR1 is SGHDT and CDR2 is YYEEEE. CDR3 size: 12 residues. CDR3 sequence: CASSFRYRDAFF. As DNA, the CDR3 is TGTGCCAGCAGCTTCCGTTACAGGGATGCTTTCTTT.

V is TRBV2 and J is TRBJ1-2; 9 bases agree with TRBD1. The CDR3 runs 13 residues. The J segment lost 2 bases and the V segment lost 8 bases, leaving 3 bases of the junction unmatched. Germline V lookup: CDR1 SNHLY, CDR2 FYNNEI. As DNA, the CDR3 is TGTGCCAGCGAGGGACAGGGAAACTATGGCTACACCTTC. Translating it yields CASEGQGNYGYTF. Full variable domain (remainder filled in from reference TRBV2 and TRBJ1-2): EPEVTQTPSHQVTQMGQEVILRCVPISNHLYFYWYRQILGQKVEFLVSFYNNEISEKSEIFDDQFSVERPDGSNFTLKIRSTKLEDSAMYFCASEGQGNYGYTFGSGTRLTVV.

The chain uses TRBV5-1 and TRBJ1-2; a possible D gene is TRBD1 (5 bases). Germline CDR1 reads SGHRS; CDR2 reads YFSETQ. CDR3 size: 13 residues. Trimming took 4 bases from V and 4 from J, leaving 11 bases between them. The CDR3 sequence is CASSRGGTYGYTF. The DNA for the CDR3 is TGCGCCAGCAGCCGGGGGGGTACCTATGGCTACACCTTC. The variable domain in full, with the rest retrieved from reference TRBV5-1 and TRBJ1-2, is KAGVTQTPRYLIKTRGQQVTLSCSPISGHRSVSWYQQTPGQGLQFLFEYFSETQRNKGNFPGRFSGRQFSNSRSEMNVSTLELGDSALYLCASSRGGTYGYTFGSGTRLTVV.

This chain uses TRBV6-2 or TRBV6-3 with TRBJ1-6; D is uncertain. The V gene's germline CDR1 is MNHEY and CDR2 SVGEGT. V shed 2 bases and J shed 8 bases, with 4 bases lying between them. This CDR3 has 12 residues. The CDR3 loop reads CASSYQDSPLHF. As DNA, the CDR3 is TGTGCCAGCAGTTACCAGGATTCACCCCTCCACTTT.

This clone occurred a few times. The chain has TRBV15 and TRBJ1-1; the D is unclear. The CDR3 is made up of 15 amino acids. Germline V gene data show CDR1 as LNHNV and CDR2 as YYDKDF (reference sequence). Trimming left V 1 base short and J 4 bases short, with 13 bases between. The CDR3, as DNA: TGTGCCACCAGCAGAGTAATGGGTCGGAGCACTGAAGCTTTCTTT. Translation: CATSRVMGRSTEAFF.

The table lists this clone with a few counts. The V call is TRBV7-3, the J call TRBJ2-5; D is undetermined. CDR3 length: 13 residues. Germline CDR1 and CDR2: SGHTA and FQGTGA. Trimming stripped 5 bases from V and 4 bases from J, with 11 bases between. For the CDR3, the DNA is TGTGCCAGCAGCCCCACGAGCTTAGAGACCCAGTACTTC. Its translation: CASSPTSLETQYF.

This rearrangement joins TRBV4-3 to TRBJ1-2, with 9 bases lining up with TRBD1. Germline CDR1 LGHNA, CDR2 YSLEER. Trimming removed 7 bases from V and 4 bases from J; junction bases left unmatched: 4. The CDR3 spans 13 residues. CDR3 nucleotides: TGCGCCAGCAAGGGGACAGGGCCCTATGGCTACACCTTC. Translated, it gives CASKGTGPYGYTF.

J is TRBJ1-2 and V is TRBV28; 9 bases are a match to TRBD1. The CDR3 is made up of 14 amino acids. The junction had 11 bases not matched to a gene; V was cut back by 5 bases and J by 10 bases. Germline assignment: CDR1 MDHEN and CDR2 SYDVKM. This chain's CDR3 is CASSPPTGQGDYTF. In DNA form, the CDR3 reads TGTGCCAGCAGTCCGCCCACGGGACAGGGAGACTACACCTTC.

CDR3 bases: TGCAGTGCTAGTTTGGGAGGCCGACGAGTGCAGTACTTC. Protein sequence: CSASLGGRRVQYF. V and J are TRBV20-1 and TRBJ2-7; D may be TRBD2 (6 bases). The V end was cut by 3 bases, the J end by 9 bases, with 18 bases between. The CDR3 spans 13 residues. Germline V gene data show CDR1 as DFQATT and CDR2 as SNEGSKA (reference sequence).

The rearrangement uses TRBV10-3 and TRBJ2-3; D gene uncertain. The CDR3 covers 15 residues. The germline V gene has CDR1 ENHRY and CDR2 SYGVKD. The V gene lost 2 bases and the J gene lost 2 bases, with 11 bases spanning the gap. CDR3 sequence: CAISEPGDLTDTQYF. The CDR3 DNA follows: TGTGCCATCAGTGAGCCCGGAGATCTCACAGATACGCAGTATTTT.

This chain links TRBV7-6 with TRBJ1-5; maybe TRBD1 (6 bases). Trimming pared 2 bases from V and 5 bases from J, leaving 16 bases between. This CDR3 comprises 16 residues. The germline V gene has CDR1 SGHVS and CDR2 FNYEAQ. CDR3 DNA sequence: TGTGCCAGCAGCTTACTTCGACAGGTAGACCATCAGCCCCAGCATTTT. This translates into CASSLLRQVDHQPQHF.